These 5 T cell receptor beta chains were sequenced from one sample in a study of OX40 agonist ivuxolimab in advanced cancers. Using immunoSEQ multiplex PCR, the repertoire was profiled, and TCRdb retains in-frame clones only, with some absent. The sample has about 36,000 clones, 80% to 90% seen once. Source: CD4+ or CD8+ T cells sorted from blood, taken in a trial of the OX40 agonist ivuxolimab. The receptors were gathered from an adult with an advanced solid tumor such as melanoma, head and neck, liver or kidney cancer.

This clone has just a few counts. The V and J genes are TRBV7-2 and TRBJ1-3; D unresolved. The V gene lost 8 bases and the J gene lost 4 bases, with 15 bases spanning the gap. Germline V gene sequence: CDR1 SGHTA, CDR2 FQGNSA. The CDR3 covers 14 residues. CDR3 sequence (DNA): TGTGCCAGCCGAGCCCCGGGGTACGGAAACACCATATATTTT. It encodes CASRAPGYGNTIYF.

This chain joins TRBV6-4 and TRBJ2-1; tentatively, D is TRBD2 (5 bases). CDR3 length: 13 residues. V gave up 8 bases and J gave up 6 bases, with 14 bases separating them. Germline V lookup: CDR1 MRHNA, CDR2 SNTAGT. CDR3 region: CASGETWGNEQFF. The CDR3 DNA follows: TGTGCCAGCGGGGAGACTTGGGGCAATGAGCAGTTCTTC.

This rearrangement joins TRBV29-1 to TRBJ2-3, with TRBD1 identical over 8 bases. Germline CDR1 is SQVTM and CDR2 is ANQGSEA. J gave up 2 bases and V 4 bases, and 8 bases lay outside the gene matches. The CDR3 is 15 residues long. Written as DNA, the CDR3 is TGCAGCGTTGGCGGCGGGACAGGCCCCACAGATACGCAGTATTTT. Amino acid sequence: CSVGGGTGPTDTQYF.

V is TRBV7-5 and J is TRBJ2-7; TRBD2 was called by the table and not checked on the DNA. TRBV7-5 is flagged as a pseudogene. This CDR3 spans 16 amino acids. The CDR3 DNA reads as TGTGCCAGAAGCTTAGAAACCTCGGGGTCCCCCTACGAGCAGTACTTC. Translating gives CARSLETSGSPYEQYF.

The chain uses TRBV2 and TRBJ2-1; TRBD2 matches at 9 bases. The V gene end was trimmed by 6 bases and the J gene end by 9 bases; junction bases not matched to a gene: 6. Germline CDR1 reads SNHLY; CDR2 reads FYNNEI. The CDR3 runs 13 residues. The CDR3 DNA reads TGTGCCAGCAGGGGACTAGCTTTAGGTGAGCAGTTCTTC. Residues: CASRGLALGEQFF. The full variable domain, in which reference TRBV2 and TRBJ2-1 provide the parts outside the CDR3, is EPEVTQTPSHQVTQMGQEVILRCVPISNHLYFYWYRQILGQKVEFLVSFYNNEISEKSEIFDDQFSVERPDGSNFTLKIRSTKLEDSAMYFCASRGLALGEQFFGPGTRLTVL.